The rows below give T cell receptor beta chains drawn from one sample of a study of cytomegalovirus exposure and HLA in healthy donors. Profiled with immunoSEQ multiplex PCR; TCRdb holds only in-frame clones, not every one. The table shows approximately 85,000 clones, with 75% to 90% occurring only once. Sequenced material: PBMCs. These receptors all come from a man over 45 in good health and CMV-seropositive. CDR3s include the opening cysteine and the closing phenylalanine or tryptophan. Fields, in order: J gene, D gene, V gene, clone size, CDR3 protein, CDR3 DNA. A D gene is named only where the DNA matches it firmly. Only part of the rows carry a size: once, few, many, or a class if the clone is expanded.

J gene: TRBJ2-1
D gene: TRBD2
V gene: TRBV4-3
clone size: NA
CDR3 protein: CASSQDLTSGSSSYNEQFF
CDR3 DNA: TGCGCCAGCAGCCAAGATCTGACTAGCGGGAGTAGTTCCTACAATGAGCAGTTCTTC

J gene: TRBJ2-1
D gene: TRBD2
V gene: TRBV5-6
clone size: NA
CDR3 protein: CASSLGLAGGREQFF
CDR3 DNA: TGTGCCAGCAGCTTGGGACTAGCGGGAGGGAGGGAGCAGTTCTTC

J gene: TRBJ2-7
D gene: TRBD2
V gene: TRBV9
clone size: few
CDR3 protein: CASRGGERNEQYF
CDR3 DNA: TGTGCCAGCCGCGGGGGGGAGAGGAACGAGCAGTACTTC

J gene: TRBJ1-2
D gene: NA
V gene: TRBV4-2
clone size: NA
CDR3 protein: CASSPGVKNYGYTF
CDR3 DNA: TGTGCCAGCAGCCCCGGGGTGAAGAACTATGGCTACACCTTC

J gene: TRBJ2-2
D gene: NA
V gene: TRBV2
clone size: NA
CDR3 protein: CASSGSAYTGKLFF
CDR3 DNA: TGTGCCAGCAGTGGATCAGCTTACACCGGGAAGCTGTTTTTT

J gene: TRBJ1-1
D gene: NA
V gene: TRBV5-6
clone size: few
CDR3 protein: CASSFEPRTEAFF
CDR3 DNA: TGTGCCAGCAGCTTTGAACCGCGGACTGAAGCTTTCTTT

J gene: TRBJ2-3
D gene: TRBD2
V gene: TRBV19
clone size: NA
CDR3 protein: CASSPSSGTSRPLPQYF
CDR3 DNA: TGTGCCAGTAGTCCAAGTTCCGGGACTAGCCGTCCTTTGCCGCAGTATTTT

J gene: TRBJ1-1
D gene: NA
V gene: TRBV11-2
clone size: few
CDR3 protein: CASSSIQTWVGAFF
CDR3 DNA: TGTGCCAGCAGCTCAATACAGACGTGGGTTGGGGCTTTCTTT

J gene: TRBJ1-2
D gene: TRBD1
V gene: TRBV30
clone size: NA
CDR3 protein: CAWSSGTGRGYTF
CDR3 DNA: TGTGCCTGGAGCTCCGGGACAGGGAGAGGCTACACCTTC

J gene: TRBJ2-7
D gene: NA
V gene: TRBV5-4
clone size: NA
CDR3 protein: CASSRRTTGSYEQYF
CDR3 DNA: TGTGCCAGCAGCCGGCGGACAACCGGCTCCTACGAGCAGTACTTC

J gene: TRBJ2-2
D gene: NA
V gene: TRBV7-9
clone size: NA
CDR3 protein: CASSPRSANTGELFF
CDR3 DNA: TGTGCCAGCAGCCCGAGGAGTGCGAACACCGGGGAGCTGTTTTTT

J gene: TRBJ2-1
D gene: TRBD2
V gene: TRBV2
clone size: NA
CDR3 protein: CASSQTSGGSSEQFF
CDR3 DNA: TGTGCCAGCAGTCAGACTAGCGGGGGTTCATCTGAGCAGTTCTTC

J gene: TRBJ2-3
D gene: TRBD1
V gene: TRBV11-3
clone size: NA
CDR3 protein: CASSQQGTITDTQYF
CDR3 DNA: TGTGCCAGCAGCCAACAGGGGACAATTACTGATACGCAGTATTTT

J gene: TRBJ2-2
D gene: NA
V gene: TRBV6-1
clone size: NA
CDR3 protein: CASSESGTGELFF
CDR3 DNA: TGTGCCAGCAGTGAATCGGGTACCGGGGAGCTGTTTTTT

J gene: TRBJ2-7
D gene: NA
V gene: TRBV5-1
clone size: NA
CDR3 protein: CASSLGPFPLEQYF
CDR3 DNA: TGCGCCAGCAGCTTGGGGCCATTTCCGCTCGAGCAGTACTTC

J gene: TRBJ1-3
D gene: TRBD1
V gene: TRBV5-1
clone size: NA
CDR3 protein: CASSTGTVGNTIYF
CDR3 DNA: TGCGCCAGCAGCACAGGGACAGTTGGAAACACCATATATTTT

J gene: TRBJ2-1
D gene: NA
V gene: TRBV7-2
clone size: NA
CDR3 protein: CASSLDLRQGLNNEQFF
CDR3 DNA: TGTGCCAGCAGCTTAGATCTGCGACAGGGACTTAACAATGAGCAGTTCTTC

J gene: TRBJ2-7
D gene: TRBD2
V gene: TRBV19
clone size: NA
CDR3 protein: CASSMGLAGRQYF
CDR3 DNA: TGTGCCAGTAGTATGGGACTAGCGGGAAGGCAGTACTTC

J gene: TRBJ2-2
D gene: NA
V gene: TRBV6-4
clone size: NA
CDR3 protein: CASSPTQVPGELFF
CDR3 DNA: TGTGCCAGCAGTCCAACACAGGTTCCCGGGGAGCTGTTTTTT

J gene: TRBJ2-7
D gene: TRBD1
V gene: TRBV28
clone size: once
CDR3 protein: CASSFQGGTYEQYF
CDR3 DNA: TGTGCCAGCAGTTTCCAAGGGGGCACTTACGAGCAGTACTTC

J gene: TRBJ2-1
D gene: NA
V gene: TRBV7-9
clone size: NA
CDR3 protein: CSSSSPKPTTYNEQFF
CDR3 DNA: TGTTCCAGCAGCTCCCCGAAACCCACTACATACAATGAGCAGTTCTTC

J gene: TRBJ1-2
D gene: TRBD1
V gene: TRBV28
clone size: NA
CDR3 protein: CASSSGQDNYGYTF
CDR3 DNA: TGTGCCAGCAGTTCCGGACAGGATAACTATGGCTACACCTTC

J gene: TRBJ2-1
D gene: NA
V gene: TRBV2
clone size: NA
CDR3 protein: CASSVVPGTLISRFF
CDR3 DNA: TGTGCCAGCAGTGTGGTGCCCGGGACACTTATATCACGGTTCTTC

J gene: TRBJ2-7
D gene: NA
V gene: TRBV19
clone size: NA
CDR3 protein: CASSIGTGSYEQYF
CDR3 DNA: TGTGCCAGTAGTATCGGGACTGGCTCCTACGAGCAGTACTTC

J gene: TRBJ2-2
D gene: NA
V gene: TRBV5-1
clone size: once
CDR3 protein: CASSLLNGRDAGELFF
CDR3 DNA: TGCGCCAGCAGCTTGCTGAACGGGAGAGACGCCGGGGAGCTGTTTTTT

J gene: TRBJ2-5
D gene: NA
V gene: TRBV11-2
clone size: NA
CDR3 protein: CASSVAPVQQYF
CDR3 DNA: TGTGCCAGCAGCGTAGCCCCGGTACAGCAGTACTTC

J gene: TRBJ1-2
D gene: NA
V gene: TRBV5-4
clone size: NA
CDR3 protein: CASSLAGNGYTF
CDR3 DNA: TGTGCCAGCAGCTTGGCCGGGAATGGCTACACCTTC

J gene: TRBJ2-2
D gene: TRBD2
V gene: TRBV6-1
clone size: NA
CDR3 protein: CASRLAGVLSGELFF
CDR3 DNA: TGTGCCAGCCGTCTAGCGGGAGTGTTGAGCGGGGAGCTGTTTTTT

J gene: TRBJ1-1
D gene: NA
V gene: TRBV5-1
clone size: once
CDR3 protein: CASSVRGHQTEAFF
CDR3 DNA: TGCGCCAGCAGCGTTCGGGGACATCAGACTGAAGCTTTCTTT

J gene: TRBJ2-2
D gene: NA
V gene: TRBV6-5
clone size: NA
CDR3 protein: CASSWTASTNTGELFF
CDR3 DNA: TGTGCCAGCAGTTGGACAGCATCTACGAACACCGGGGAGCTGTTTTTT

J gene: TRBJ2-7
D gene: NA
V gene: TRBV6-1
clone size: once
CDR3 protein: CASTPRGNSYEQYF
CDR3 DNA: TGTGCCAGCACCCCAAGGGGTAATTCCTACGAGCAGTACTTC

J gene: TRBJ1-1
D gene: NA
V gene: TRBV10-3
clone size: NA
CDR3 protein: CAVHGRATEAFF
CDR3 DNA: TGTGCCGTACATGGGCGTGCCACTGAAGCTTTCTTT

J gene: TRBJ2-3
D gene: NA
V gene: TRBV5-6
clone size: NA
CDR3 protein: CASSRRGMDDTQYF
CDR3 DNA: TGTGCCAGCAGCCGCAGGGGTATGGACGATACGCAGTATTTT

J gene: TRBJ2-1
D gene: NA
V gene: TRBV4-1
clone size: NA
CDR3 protein: CASSQGFPRDNEQFF
CDR3 DNA: TGCGCCAGCAGCCAAGGCTTTCCACGAGACAATGAGCAGTTCTTC

J gene: TRBJ2-7
D gene: TRBD1
V gene: TRBV6-1
clone size: NA
CDR3 protein: CASRETGEATHEQYF
CDR3 DNA: TGTGCCAGCAGGGAGACAGGGGAGGCGACCCACGAGCAGTACTTC

J gene: TRBJ1-3
D gene: NA
V gene: TRBV2
clone size: NA
CDR3 protein: CASSDSPRPDTIYF
CDR3 DNA: TGTGCCAGCAGTGACAGCCCTAGGCCGGACACCATATATTTT

J gene: TRBJ1-4
D gene: NA
V gene: TRBV6-1
clone size: NA
CDR3 protein: CASSEVIDEKLFF
CDR3 DNA: TGTGCCAGCAGTGAAGTTATAGATGAAAAACTGTTTTTT

J gene: TRBJ2-4
D gene: TRBD2
V gene: TRBV7-2
clone size: NA
CDR3 protein: CASSLGLAGGPQNIQYF
CDR3 DNA: TGTGCCAGCAGCTTGGGACTAGCGGGAGGGCCCCAAAACATTCAGTACTTC

J gene: TRBJ2-2
D gene: TRBD2
V gene: TRBV19
clone size: NA
CDR3 protein: CASSREAGELFF
CDR3 DNA: TGTGCCAGTAGCCGGGAGGCCGGGGAGCTGTTTTTT

J gene: TRBJ2-2
D gene: NA
V gene: TRBV4-2
clone size: few
CDR3 protein: CASSQDLFLNTGELFF
CDR3 DNA: TGTGCCAGCAGCCAAGATTTATTCCTTAACACCGGGGAGCTGTTTTTT